The present entry profiles one TCR beta chain with its context. Its antigen remains unidentified. The ends were cut back, 3 bases at V and 5 bases at J, with 7 bases in the middle. The germline V gene encodes CDR1 MNHEY and CDR2 SMNVEV (reference sequence). This CDR3 has 13 amino acids. This entry is derived from a study of OX40 agonist ivuxolimab in advanced cancers. Turning to the study itself: Treatment received earlier with anti-PD-1, anti-PD-L1 or anti-CTLA-4 agents was allowed, and under 50% had some.

Study results and limitations: Some patients without response likewise showed low normalized clonal expansion. CD4+ T cells averaged fewer expanded clones than CD8+ T cells. Dose levels from 0.1 to 3.0 mg/kg saw CD4+ and CD8+ blood T cells expand clonally by week 6.

Generated by immunoSEQ multiplex PCR, the TCRdb table keeps only in-frame clones and is missing some. This table holds 14,000 or so clones, more than 70% found once. This specimen consisted of CD4+ or CD8+ T cells sorted from blood, obtained in a trial of the OX40 agonist ivuxolimab. The origin of this receptor is an adult with an advanced solid tumor such as melanoma, head and neck, liver or kidney cancer. The rearrangement links TRBV27 to TRBJ1-4; D is uncertain. The CDR3 DNA is TGTGCCAGCAGTTTCATCCCGAATGAAAAACTGTTTTTT. Its protein is CASSFIPNEKLFF.